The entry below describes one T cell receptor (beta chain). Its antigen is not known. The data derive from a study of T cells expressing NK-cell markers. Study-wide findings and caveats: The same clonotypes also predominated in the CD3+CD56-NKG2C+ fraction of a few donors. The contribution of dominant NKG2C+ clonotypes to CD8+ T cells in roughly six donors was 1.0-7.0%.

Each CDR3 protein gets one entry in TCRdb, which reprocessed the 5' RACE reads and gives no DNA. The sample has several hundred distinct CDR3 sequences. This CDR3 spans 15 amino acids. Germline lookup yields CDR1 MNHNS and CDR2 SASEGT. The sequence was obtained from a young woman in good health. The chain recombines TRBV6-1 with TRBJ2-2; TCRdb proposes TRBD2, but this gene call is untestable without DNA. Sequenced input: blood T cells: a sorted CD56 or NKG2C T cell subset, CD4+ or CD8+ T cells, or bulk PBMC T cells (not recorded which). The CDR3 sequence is CASSELAGDTGELFF.